These 11 T cell receptor beta chains originate from one sample sequenced in a study of T cell repertoires in cytomegalovirus infection. TCRdb called the reads again in MiXCR, with one record for every CDR3 protein. The sample includes some 99,000 distinct CDR3 sequences, about 30% of them seen just once. For these receptors, no antigen is known. Sample: CD8+ T cells from cultured PBMCs, taken from culture after CMV antigen stimulation. These receptors were obtained from a human donor in good health (CMV status not recorded). Some clones in this sample may be carry-over from other donors' samples.

This clonotype was seen a few times. The chain has TRBV5-1 and TRBJ2-7; perhaps TRBD2 as D (5 bases). Trimming shortened V by 4 bases and J by 0 bases, and 14 bases separated the two germline ends. Germline CDR1 SGHRS, CDR2 YFSETQ. The CDR3 has 15 amino acids. In DNA, the CDR3 is TGCGCCAGCAGCCCGGACGGTGGGAGCTCCTACGAGCAGTACTTC. This encodes CASSPDGGSSYEQYF.

The chain combines TRBV12-3 or TRBV12-4 with TRBJ2-1; a possible D gene is TRBD1 (5 bases). The CDR3 has 11 amino acids. V lost 6 bases and J 15 bases, leaving 15 bases between the germline ends. CDR3 bases: TGTGCCAGCAGGTGGGCAGGGATCGCGTTCTTC. As protein: CASRWAGIAFF.

The chain uses TRBV28 and TRBJ2-5; D tentatively fits TRBD1 or TRBD2 (5 bases each). This CDR3 is 16 amino acids long. Germline V gene data show CDR1 as MDHEN and CDR2 as SYDVKM. The V end was cut by 2 bases, the J end by 4 bases, with 17 bases between. CDR3 in amino acids: CASSLMGVGVGETQYF. DNA of the CDR3: TGTGCCAGCAGTTTAATGGGGGTAGGGGTTGGAGAGACCCAGTACTTC. The full variable domain, its missing parts supplied by reference TRBV28 and TRBJ2-5, is DVKVTQSSRYLVKRTGEKVFLECVQDMDHENMFWYRQDPGLGLRLIYFSYDVKMKEKGDIPEGYSVSREKKERFSLILESASTNQTSMYLCASSLMGVGVGETQYFGPGTRLLVL.

This chain connects TRBV14 to TRBJ1-2, with D maybe TRBD1 (5 bases). Germline lookup yields CDR1 SGHDN and CDR2 FVKESK. Trimming stripped 0 bases from V and 4 bases from J, with 15 bases between. The CDR3 consists of 16 residues. CDR3 protein: CASSQDWGAGTYGYTF. The CDR3 DNA is TGTGCCAGCAGCCAAGATTGGGGCGCAGGGACCTATGGCTACACCTTC.

The sample holds a few counts of this clonotype. V is TRBV27 and J is TRBJ2-7; D is perhaps TRBD1 (5 bases). Germline assignment: CDR1 MNHEY and CDR2 SMNVEV (reference sequence). The CDR3 has 16 amino acids. Deletions cut 7 bases from V and 0 bases from J, with 19 bases between. Written as DNA, the CDR3 is TGTGCCAGCAAAACATCAGGGTCCGACCTCTCCTACGAGCAGTACTTC. This codes for CASKTSGSDLSYEQYF.

This clonotype was observed a few times. V usage is TRBV7-1 and J usage is TRBJ2-1; 9 bases map to TRBD2. TRBV7-1 is assigned to the ORF class and has an uncertain function. Germline trimming cut 5 bases from V and 9 bases from J; bases unmatched to any gene: 14. The CDR3 runs 16 residues. CDR3 bases: TGTGCCAGCAGCCCGCTGGGGGCGGGGGGGCCGAGTGAGCAGTTCTTC. Its translation is CASSPLGAGGPSEQFF.

CDR3 DNA sequence: TGTGCCAGCAGCCCTCGGACAGGGGGCATGTACGAGCAGTACTTC. Translating gives CASSPRTGGMYEQYF. V and J are TRBV9 and TRBJ2-7; 11 positions agree with TRBD1. CDR1 is SGDLS and CDR2 is YYNGEE in the germline V gene. The CDR3 covers 15 residues. V shed 4 bases and J 4 bases; nucleotides not matched to a gene: 7.

This clonotype has a handful of counts. As DNA, the CDR3 is TGCGCCAGCAGCCAACAATACCCGGACAGGGGGCTTACTGAAGCTTTCTTT. It codes for CASSQQYPDRGLTEAFF. This chain connects TRBV4-1 to TRBJ1-1, with TRBD1 identical over 11 bases. Germline CDR1 and CDR2: MGHRA and YSYEKL. There are 17 residues in the CDR3. Trimming at V came to 2 bases and at J to 5 bases, leaving 10 bases not matched to a gene.

The chain couples TRBV19 to TRBJ2-1, with 9 bases matching TRBD2. This CDR3 contains 14 residues. V shed 4 bases and J 8 bases; nucleotides not matched to a gene: 6. Germline-derived CDR1 and CDR2 are LNHDA and SQIVND (reference sequence). DNA of the CDR3: TGTGCCAGTAGTAGCGGGGGGGCCAGAGATGAGCAGTTCTTC. Its protein product is CASSSGGARDEQFF.

A few counts support this clonotype. V gene TRBV20-1 combines with J gene TRBJ2-6; weak D call: TRBD2 (5 bases). CDR1 and CDR2 (germline): DFQATT, SNEGSKA (reference sequence). V was shortened by 0 bases and J by 1 base, with 7 bases between the two germline ends. This CDR3 is 15 amino acids long. The CDR3 DNA reads TGCAGTGCTAGAGATCGGGGTTCTGGGGCCAACGTCCTGACTTTC. Its translation is CSARDRGSGANVLTF.

As to this clonotype: An end of the junction does not agree with germline; a read error may underlie this. Written as DNA, the CDR3 is TGTGCCAGTAGTACGGACAGTGGGCAAAATGGGCAGTTCTTC. Translation: CASSTDSGQNGQFF. The V call is TRBV19, the J call TRBJ2-1, with a possible D match to TRBD1 (6 bases). Germline loops: CDR1 LNHDA, CDR2 SQIVND (reference sequence). The length of the CDR3 is 14 residues.